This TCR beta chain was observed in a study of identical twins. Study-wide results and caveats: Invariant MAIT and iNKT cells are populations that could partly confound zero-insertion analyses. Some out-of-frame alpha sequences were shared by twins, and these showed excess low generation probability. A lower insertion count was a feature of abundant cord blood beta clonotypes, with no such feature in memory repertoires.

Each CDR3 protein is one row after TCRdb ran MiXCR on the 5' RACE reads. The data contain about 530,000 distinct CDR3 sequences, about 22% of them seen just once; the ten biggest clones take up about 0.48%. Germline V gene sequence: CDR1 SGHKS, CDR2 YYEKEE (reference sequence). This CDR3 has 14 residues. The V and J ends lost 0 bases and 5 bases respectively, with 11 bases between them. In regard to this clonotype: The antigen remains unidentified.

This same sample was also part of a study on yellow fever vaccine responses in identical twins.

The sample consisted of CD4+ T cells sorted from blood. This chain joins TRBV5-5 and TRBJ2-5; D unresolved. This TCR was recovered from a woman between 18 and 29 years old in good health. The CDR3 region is CASSLETGRETQYF. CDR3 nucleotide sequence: TGTGCCAGCAGCTTGGAGACGGGCAGGGAGACCCAGTACTTC.